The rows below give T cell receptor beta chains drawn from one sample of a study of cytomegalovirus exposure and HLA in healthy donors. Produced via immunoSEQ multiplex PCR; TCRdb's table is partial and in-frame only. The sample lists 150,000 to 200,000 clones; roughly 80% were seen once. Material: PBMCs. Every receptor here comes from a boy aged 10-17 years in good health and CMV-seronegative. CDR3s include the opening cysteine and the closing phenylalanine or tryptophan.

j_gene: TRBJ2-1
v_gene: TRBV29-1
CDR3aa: CSVRFEGASYNEQFF

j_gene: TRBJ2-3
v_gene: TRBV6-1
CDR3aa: CASSEARGGPLDTQYF

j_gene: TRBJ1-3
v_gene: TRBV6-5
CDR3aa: CASSFTGDSGNTIYF

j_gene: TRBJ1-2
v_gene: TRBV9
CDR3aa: CASSGWGRVGYGYTF

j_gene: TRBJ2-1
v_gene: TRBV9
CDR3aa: CASSAPGGALQQFF

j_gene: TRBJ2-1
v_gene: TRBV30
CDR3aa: CAGLRLGSYNEQFF

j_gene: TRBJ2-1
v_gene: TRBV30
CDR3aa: CAWGGTQIYNEQFF

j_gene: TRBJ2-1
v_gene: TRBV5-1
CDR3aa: CASSAGTSGRSSYNEQFF

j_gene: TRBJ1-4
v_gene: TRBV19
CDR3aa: CASSIAGGEKLFF

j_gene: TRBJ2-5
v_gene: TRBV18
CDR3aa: CASSPGGETQYF

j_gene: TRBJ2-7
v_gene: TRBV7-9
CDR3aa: CASSSYRDRAHEQYF

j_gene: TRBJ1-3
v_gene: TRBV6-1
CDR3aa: CASSQAGASGNTIYF

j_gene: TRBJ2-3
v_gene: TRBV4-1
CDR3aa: CASSPGSLASTDTQYF

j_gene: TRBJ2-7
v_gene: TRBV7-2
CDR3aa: CASSFIRRDEQYF

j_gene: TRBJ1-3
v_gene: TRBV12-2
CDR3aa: CASRFRDRGNPGNTIYF

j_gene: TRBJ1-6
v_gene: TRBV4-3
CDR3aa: CASSQVAGWDSPLHF

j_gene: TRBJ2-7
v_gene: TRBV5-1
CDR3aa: CASSLVLAGSYEQYF

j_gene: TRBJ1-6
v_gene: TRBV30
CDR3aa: CAWSVSRSGNSPLHF

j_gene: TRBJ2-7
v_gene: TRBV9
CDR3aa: CASSGSSSYEQYF